This T cell receptor (beta chain) was sequenced during a study of shared clonotypes between healthy human individuals. The count of this clone is one. The CDR3 runs 14 residues. From germline, CDR1 is SNHLY and CDR2 FYNNEI. V trimming: 8 bases; J trimming: 5 bases; junction bases outside the gene matches: 9. Sequencing used immunoSEQ multiplex PCR; TCRdb keeps in-frame clones, though not all of them. The sample lists about 1.1 million clones; 60% to 80% were seen once. The TCR comes from a man between 18 and 35 years old in good health. Some clones in this sample may be carry-over from other donors' samples. This chain links TRBV2 with TRBJ2-1; 7 bases match TRBD1. Sequenced input: memory CD4+ T cells from PBMCs. Subset specified: CD45RA-negative fraction. The CDR3 nucleotides are TGTGCCAGCCAAACTCGGGACAGCAACAATGAGCAGTTCTTC. Its translation: CASQTRDSNNEQFF. The entire variable domain, with the rest obtained from reference TRBV2 and TRBJ2-1, is as follows: EPEVTQTPSHQVTQMGQEVILRCVPISNHLYFYWYRQILGQKVEFLVSFYNNEISEKSEIFDDQFSVERPDGSNFTLKIRSTKLEDSAMYFCASQTRDSNNEQFFGPGTRLTVL.